The 25 T cell receptor beta chains presented below share a single source sample, sequenced in a study of blood T cell repertoires in COVID-19. Repertoires were generated with immunoSEQ multiplex PCR, while TCRdb's copy carries only in-frame clones and drops some. The table has more than 200,000 clones, roughly 80% seen once. The sequencing sample was made of peripheral blood. Source of these receptors: a woman aged 80 or older with acute or convalescent COVID-19.

J is TRBJ2-1 and V is TRBV7-6, with 8 bases matching TRBD2. CDR3 size: 16 residues. Trimming cost V 5 bases and J 7 bases; bases outside gene matches: 13. Germline loops: CDR1 SGHVS, CDR2 FNYEAQ. CDR3 loop: CASSLTSGGGSNEQFF. Here the CDR3 DNA reads TGTGCCAGCAGCCTAACTTCGGGGGGGGGCTCGAATGAGCAGTTCTTC.

The rearrangement joins TRBV4-1 to TRBJ2-5; 7 nucleotides agree with TRBD2. Germline values: CDR1 MGHRA, CDR2 YSYEKL. CDR3 length: 17 amino acids. V lost 0 bases and J lost 4; bases outside the gene matches: 11. The CDR3 DNA reads as TGCGCCAGCAGCCAAGATAGCCAGGGAGGGATGGTAGAGACCCAGTACTTC. It specifies CASSQDSQGGMVETQYF.

About this clone itself: The same CDR3 arises from other DNA sequences in this sample as well. The chain is built from TRBV5-1 and TRBJ2-5; 8 positions agree with TRBD1. V was pared by 2 bases and J by 2 bases, with 2 bases of the junction left unmatched. The CDR3 length is 14 residues. CDR1 and CDR2 (germline): SGHRS, YFSETQ. CDR3 protein: CASSFGTGQETQYF. In nucleotides, the CDR3 is TGCGCCAGCAGCTTTGGGACAGGACAAGAGACCCAGTACTTC.

The gene calls are TRBV28 and TRBJ1-1; tentatively, D is TRBD1 (5 bases). The CDR3 covers 11 residues. Germline V lookup: CDR1 MDHEN, CDR2 SYDVKM. Trimming removed 11 bases from V and 5 bases from J, with 12 bases in between. The DNA of the CDR3 is TGTGCCGGACAAGTCGGAACTGAAGCTTTCTTT. Amino acid sequence: CAGQVGTEAFF.

This chain joins TRBV4-2 and TRBJ2-7, with 9 bases that match TRBD2. CDR3 length: 16 amino acids. V was clipped by 2 bases and J by 3 bases; unmatched bases: 8. The germline gives CDR1 LGHNA, CDR2 YNFKEQ. CDR3 coding DNA: TGTGCCAGCAGCCAACCAGTAGCGGGAGCGAACTACGAGCAGTACTTC. Translating it yields CASSQPVAGANYEQYF.

V and J are TRBV5-1 and TRBJ2-1, with TRBD2 as a possible D gene (6 bases). This CDR3 is 15 amino acids long. Trimming took off 4 bases at V and 10 bases at J, with 21 bases between the two ends. CDR1 is SGHRS and CDR2 is YFSETQ in the germline V gene. CDR3 bases: TGCGCCAGCAGCAAGGGGTCAGGGACTGTCTTGGAGCAGTTCTTC. Translated, it gives CASSKGSGTVLEQFF.

CDR3 loop: CASSSHPGTGELFF. CDR3 DNA sequence: TGTGCCAGCAGCTCCCACCCGGGAACCGGGGAGCTGTTTTTT. The chain carries TRBV11-3 and TRBJ2-2; a possible D gene is TRBD2 (5 bases). The CDR3 sequence is 14 residues long. Germline V gene lookup returns CDR1 SGHNT and CDR2 YENEEA. The V and J ends lost 4 bases and 5 bases respectively, with 11 bases between them.

V gene TRBV3-1 (or the pseudogene TRBV3-2) combines with J gene TRBJ1-4; D may be TRBD1 (5 bases). The CDR3 is 15 amino acids. Germline CDR1 LGHDT, CDR2 YNNKEL (reference sequence). With 0 bases removed from V and 8 bases from J, the gap between germline ends came to 13 bases. DNA for the CDR3: TGTGCCAGCAGCCAAGAAAGGGCAGGGTTGGAAAAACTGTTTTTT. Protein product: CASSQERAGLEKLFF.

The table lists this clone with a few counts. This rearrangement joins TRBV5-1 to TRBJ2-2; D might be TRBD2 (5 bases). The V gene lost 4 bases and the J gene lost 12 bases, with 16 bases spanning the gap. This CDR3 comprises 13 residues. The germline gives CDR1 SGHRS, CDR2 YFSETQ. CDR3: CASSQEGLDQLFF. In nucleotides, the CDR3 is TGCGCCAGCAGCCAAGAGGGCCTAGACCAGCTGTTTTTT.

This clone was seen at least ten times. The chain combines TRBV3-1 (or the pseudogene TRBV3-2) with TRBJ1-2; maybe TRBD1 (6 bases). Deletions cut 0 bases from V and 5 bases from J, with 7 bases between. The CDR3 extends over 13 amino acids. From germline, CDR1 is LGHDT and CDR2 YNNKEL (reference sequence). CDR3 nucleotides: TGTGCCAGCAGCCAAGAGCAGGGGTATGGCTACACCTTC. Translating gives CASSQEQGYGYTF.

This clone has just a few counts. The chain uses TRBV11-2 and TRBJ2-7; maybe TRBD1 (7 bases). Looked up from germline, CDR1 is SGHAT and CDR2 is FQNNGV. The V gene lost 6 bases and the J gene lost 6 bases, with 15 bases spanning the gap. The CDR3 length is 13 residues. The CDR3 region is CASRYGGGSEQYF. The CDR3 DNA reads as TGTGCCAGCAGGTATGGAGGGGGCTCCGAGCAGTACTTC.

V and J are TRBV18 and TRBJ1-5, with D hard to call. The CDR3 runs to 14 residues. V shed 6 bases and J shed 3 bases, with 12 bases lying between them. Germline-derived CDR1 and CDR2 are KGHSH and LQKENI. In DNA form, the CDR3 reads TGTGCCAGCTCCTCCGGGAGGTCCAATCAGCCCCAGCATTTT. It is translated as CASSSGRSNQPQHF. Looking up the rest from reference TRBV18 and TRBJ1-5 gives the full variable domain: NAGVMQNPRHLVRRRGQEARLRCSPMKGHSHVYWYRQLPEEGLKFMVYLQKENIIDESGMPKERFSAEFPKEGPSILRIQQVVRGDSAAYFCASSSGRSNQPQHFGDGTRLSIL.

This clone was picked up a small number of times. The V call is TRBV6-1, the J call TRBJ1-1; the D gene is possibly TRBD1 (5 bases). The CDR3 is 16 residues long. Germline CDR1 reads MNHNS; CDR2 reads SASEGT. Deletions cut 2 bases from V and 4 bases from J, with 17 bases between. CDR3 nucleotide sequence: TGTGCCAGCAGTGAACAAATTTACAGGATCAGCACTGAAGCTTTCTTT. This sequence encodes CASSEQIYRISTEAFF.

V usage is TRBV9 and J usage is TRBJ2-1, with no clear D. V shed 0 bases and J shed 9 bases, with 16 bases lying between them. The length of the CDR3 is 15 residues. Germline assignment: CDR1 SGDLS and CDR2 YYNGEE. The CDR3, as DNA: TGTGCCAGCAGCGTAGTTGTGGGCGATCCTACTGAGCAGTTCTTC. It codes for CASSVVVGDPTEQFF.

The gene calls are TRBV10-1 and TRBJ1-1, with TRBD1 matching 8 bases. The germline CDR1 and CDR2 sequences are WNHNN and SYGVQD (reference sequence). This CDR3 is built from 15 residues. After removal of 1 base from V and 5 bases from J, the junction contained 6 bases not matched to a gene. CDR3 region: CASSEFRTGSTEAFF. CDR3 sequence (DNA): TGCGCCAGCAGTGAGTTCCGGACAGGGAGTACTGAAGCTTTCTTT.

The V gene is TRBV5-1, the J gene TRBJ2-7; 12 bases map to TRBD1. J gave up 4 bases and V 0 bases, and 2 bases lay outside the gene matches. CDR1 and CDR2 from the germline V gene are SGHRS and YFSETQ. The CDR3 length is 15 residues. The CDR3 nucleotides read TGCGCCAGCAGCTTGGAGGGACAGGGGGCGTACGAGCAGTACTTC. Protein sequence: CASSLEGQGAYEQYF.

This clone occurred once. In nucleotides, the CDR3 is TGTGCCATCAGTGATAGGACAGGGGAAGAGACCCAGTACTTC. Translated, it gives CAISDRTGEETQYF. The chain employs TRBV10-3 and TRBJ2-5; 9 bases map to TRBD1. CDR3 length equals 14 residues. Per the germline V gene, CDR1 is ENHRY and CDR2 is SYGVKD. V gave up 3 bases and J gave up 3 bases; unmatched junction bases: 2.

This clone was counted a single time. The chain combines TRBV4-1 with TRBJ1-2; a possible D gene is TRBD1 (5 bases). Germline assignment: CDR1 MGHRA and CDR2 YSYEKL. This CDR3 has 16 residues. V lost 0 bases and J 0 bases, leaving 11 bases between the germline ends. CDR3 sequence (DNA): TGCGCCAGCAGCCAAGATAGCCGGGGGGCTAACTATGGCTACACCTTC. Protein: CASSQDSRGANYGYTF.

V gene TRBV14 combines with J gene TRBJ1-2, with D uncertain. V gave up 7 bases and J gave up 4 bases, with 16 bases separating them. CDR1 and CDR2 (germline): SGHDN, FVKESK. CDR3 length equals 14 residues. The CDR3 sequence is CASNRGGRTYGYTF. The CDR3 bases are TGTGCCAGCAACCGAGGAGGGAGGACCTATGGCTACACCTTC. The variable domain in full, completed from reference TRBV14 and TRBJ1-2, reads EAGVTQFPSHSVIEKGQTVTLRCDPISGHDNLYWYRRVMGKEIKFLLHFVKESKQDESGMPNNRFLAERTGGTYSTLKVQPAELEDSGVYFCASNRGGRTYGYTFGSGTRLTVV.

The chain combines TRBV11-2 with TRBJ1-2; 8 positions match TRBD1. The CDR3 spans 14 residues. J lost 7 bases, V lost 2 bases, and 6 bases had no gene match. Germline V gene data show CDR1 as SGHAT and CDR2 as FQNNGV. CDR3 coding DNA: TGTGCCAGCAGCTTAACCGGGACAGGAGGTGGCTACACCTTC. This sequence encodes CASSLTGTGGGYTF. Full variable domain (outside the CDR3, taken from reference TRBV11-2 and TRBJ1-2): EAGVAQSPRYKIIEKRQSVAFWCNPISGHATLYWYQQILGQGPKLLIQFQNNGVVDDSQLPKDRFSAERLKGVDSTLKIQPAKLEDSAVYLCASSLTGTGGGYTFGSGTRLTVV.

The chain links TRBV19 to TRBJ2-3; a weak D match, TRBD1 (5 bases). V lost 6 bases and J 4 bases, leaving 17 bases between the germline ends. The germline gives CDR1 LNHDA, CDR2 SQIVND (reference sequence). This CDR3 contains 15 residues. CDR3 nucleotide sequence: TGTGCCAGTAGACAAACGGGTACAGGTGCAGATACGCAGTATTTT. Amino acids: CASRQTGTGADTQYF.

This rearrangement joins TRBV5-1 to TRBJ1-1, with 9 bases matching TRBD1. The CDR3 is 14 residues long. Germline V lookup: CDR1 SGHRS, CDR2 YFSETQ. With V trimmed by 1 base and J by 5 bases, 3 bases remained unmatched. DNA for the CDR3: TGCGCCAGCAGCTTGAAGGGACAGGGTACTGAAGCTTTCTTT. Translation: CASSLKGQGTEAFF.

The chain uses TRBV10-3 and TRBJ2-7; 7 nucleotides align to TRBD1. Germline CDR1 and CDR2: ENHRY and SYGVKD. Trimming cost V 3 bases and J 3 bases; bases outside gene matches: 2. The CDR3 spans 13 residues. The DNA of the CDR3 is TGTGCCATCAGTGAACGACAGGGCTACGAGCAGTACTTC. Translation: CAISERQGYEQYF.

This clone was observed a handful of times. The chain has TRBV3-1 (or the pseudogene TRBV3-2) and TRBJ1-2; 8 positions match TRBD1. J was trimmed by 10 bases and V by 0 bases; bases with no gene match: 10. This CDR3 spans 15 amino acids. Germline V lookup: CDR1 LGHDT, CDR2 YNNKEL (reference sequence). CDR3 bases: TGTGCCAGCAGCCAAGAAAGATCAGGGGGCGAATTCTACACCTTC. This sequence encodes CASSQERSGGEFYTF.

The V and J genes are TRBV18 and TRBJ1-6; no definite D call. V was trimmed by 4 bases and J by 0 bases, leaving 22 bases between them. The germline gives CDR1 KGHSH, CDR2 LQKENI. The CDR3 loop spans 20 amino acids. The CDR3 loop is CASSLAPQTFLSSYNSPLHF. CDR3 nucleotide sequence: TGTGCCAGCTCACTCGCACCCCAGACATTTTTGAGCTCCTATAATTCACCCCTCCACTTT.